The 16 T cell receptor beta chains listed next were all sequenced from one sample in a study of blood T cells in healthy people across ages. For the second PCR, which ran for roughly 6 to 11 cycles, a sample-barcoded 5' primer and a J-beta primer mix were used. MiXCR, applied by TCRdb to the 5' RACE reads, yields one record per CDR3 protein. The sample carries hundreds of thousands of distinct CDR3 sequences, over 45% recorded once. Sequenced material: blood. These receptors were obtained from a woman aged 55 to 70 in good health.

The sample holds many counts of this clonotype. This chain links TRBV12-3 or TRBV12-4 with TRBJ2-7; the D call may be TRBD1 or TRBD2 (6 bases each). The CDR3 totals 14 residues. V dropped 7 bases and J dropped 4 bases, with 17 bases sitting between them. The CDR3 DNA reads TGTGCCAGCACCGACAGGACACGGGGGTACGAGCAGTACTTC. It yields the protein CASTDRTRGYEQYF.

This rearrangement joins TRBV7-9 to TRBJ1-1; 8 bases fit TRBD1. Germline V gene data show CDR1 as SEHNR and CDR2 as FQNEAQ (reference sequence). The CDR3 is made up of 15 amino acids. The ends lost 0 bases at V and 5 bases at J; junction bases unmatched: 5. Here the CDR3 reads CASSLAEDRETEAFF. CDR3 DNA: TGTGCCAGCAGCTTAGCCGAGGACAGGGAGACTGAAGCTTTCTTT.

This clonotype was observed a handful of times. The chain has TRBV4-3 and TRBJ2-1, with 7 bases lining up with TRBD2. Germline V lookup: CDR1 LGHNA, CDR2 YSLEER. This CDR3 is 18 amino acids long. Germline trimming cut 3 bases from V and 2 bases from J; bases unmatched to any gene: 13. In DNA form, the CDR3 reads TGCGCCAGCAGCCAGAGATACTCCGGGACTAAAGCCTACAATGAGCAGTTCTTC. Protein sequence: CASSQRYSGTKAYNEQFF.

There are a few counts of this clonotype. The rearrangement uses TRBV28 and TRBJ2-3; TRBD1 matches 7 bases. This CDR3 has 15 amino acids. Germline CDR1 and CDR2: MDHEN and SYDVKM. V lost 5 bases to trimming and J lost 2 bases; unmatched junction nucleotides: 7. CDR3 in DNA: TGTGCCAGCAGTAAAGGGGGCTACGACACAGATACGCAGTATTTT. It encodes CASSKGGYDTDTQYF.

This sequence joins TRBV5-1 and TRBJ1-1; 7 positions agree with TRBD1. The V gene's germline CDR1 is SGHRS and CDR2 YFSETQ. This CDR3 comprises 14 residues. Germline trimming cut 4 bases from V and 1 base from J; bases unmatched to any gene: 4. The CDR3 protein is CASSPGQENTEAFF. The CDR3 DNA is TGCGCCAGCAGCCCCGGACAGGAGAACACTGAAGCTTTCTTT.

The V gene is TRBV20-1, the J gene TRBJ2-2, with 11 bases identical to TRBD2. The J segment lost 7 bases and the V segment lost 5 bases, leaving 3 bases of the junction unmatched. Germline CDR1 DFQATT, CDR2 SNEGSKA (reference sequence). The CDR3 contains 13 residues. CDR3 nucleotide sequence: TGCAGTGCTCTAGCGGGAGGCGGCGGGGAGCTGTTTTTT. Amino acid sequence: CSALAGGGGELFF.

The chain has TRBV6-2 or TRBV6-3 and TRBJ2-5, with D uncertain. V was clipped by 3 bases and J by 3 bases, with 11 bases between them. Germline assignment: CDR1 MNHEY and CDR2 SVGEGT. The CDR3 is 14 amino acids. For the CDR3, the DNA is TGTGCCAGCAGTTATGCCCCTGGGGAAGAGACCCAGTACTTC. It is translated as CASSYAPGEETQYF.

Remarks on this clonotype: A single base separates this from a much larger clone, so it may be a read error. The chain couples TRBV6-2 or TRBV6-3 to TRBJ2-5; D might be TRBD2 (6 bases). The CDR3 runs to 14 residues. The germline gives CDR1 MNHEY, CDR2 SVGEGT. As DNA, the CDR3 is TGTGCCAGCAGTGACTCCGGGGGAAGGGAGACCCAGTACTTC. Encoded protein: CASSDSGGRETQYF.

In regard to this clonotype: One end of the junction does not line up with germline, which may come from a read error. V gene TRBV20-1 combines with J gene TRBJ2-7; 7 bases fit TRBD1. The CDR3 contains 13 residues. Germline V gene data show CDR1 as DFQATT and CDR2 as SNEGSKA (reference sequence). The CDR3 reads CSAHRDSSYEQYF. CDR3 DNA sequence: TGTAGTGCTCACCGGGACAGCTCCTACGAGCAGTACTTC.

The CDR3 reads CASSLIQHGVEKLFF. The CDR3 DNA follows: TGTGCCAGCAGCTTGATACAGCACGGTGTTGAAAAACTGTTTTTT. The chain has TRBV5-5 and TRBJ1-4; D is unclear. The germline V gene has CDR1 SGHKS and CDR2 YYEKEE (reference sequence). The V and J ends lost 1 base and 7 bases respectively, with 14 bases between them. CDR3 length equals 15 residues.

This clonotype was detected only once. The chain combines TRBV2 with TRBJ2-1, with 8 bases identical to TRBD2. CDR1 and CDR2 from the germline V gene are SNHLY and FYNNEI. V lost 6 bases to trimming and J lost 5 bases; unmatched junction nucleotides: 9. This CDR3 is built from 15 residues. CDR3 loop: CASRLAVGPHNEQFF. In DNA form, the CDR3 reads TGTGCCAGCAGACTAGCGGTAGGCCCCCACAATGAGCAGTTCTTC.

V and J are TRBV10-3 and TRBJ2-5; perhaps TRBD2 as D (6 bases). The germline V gene has CDR1 ENHRY and CDR2 SYGVKD. The V end lost 3 bases, the J end lost 5 bases, and 13 bases lay between the germline ends. CDR3 length equals 14 residues. The CDR3 sequence is CAISETSIVETQYF. The CDR3, as DNA: TGTGCCATCAGTGAAACTAGCATCGTGGAGACCCAGTACTTC.

This sequence joins TRBV7-8 and TRBJ1-1, with D uncertain. V was cut by 0 bases and J by 0 bases, with 14 bases left in between. This CDR3 has 17 residues. CDR1 and CDR2 (germline): SGHVS, FQNEAQ. CDR3 nucleotides: TGTGCCAGCAGCTTAGCGGTAGTGGGCACCATGAACACTGAAGCTTTCTTT. It encodes CASSLAVVGTMNTEAFF. Based on the CDR3 plus reference TRBV7-8 and TRBJ1-1, the full variable domain is GAGVSQSPRYKVAKRGQDVALRCDPISGHVSLFWYQQALGQGPEFLTYFQNEAQLDKSGLPSDRFFAERPEGSVSTLKIQRTQQEDSAVYLCASSLAVVGTMNTEAFFGQGTRLTVV.

This clonotype has a single count. The chain carries TRBV7-2 and TRBJ2-1; TRBD1 might be the D (5 bases). This CDR3 spans 14 amino acids. CDR1 and CDR2 (germline): SGHTA, FQGNSA. With 4 bases removed from V and 8 bases from J, the gap between germline ends came to 15 bases. Here the CDR3 reads CASSSPRANHEQFF. The CDR3 bases are TGTGCCAGCAGCTCTCCCAGGGCCAACCATGAGCAGTTCTTC. Full variable domain (outside the CDR3, taken from reference TRBV7-2 and TRBJ2-1): GAGVSQSPSNKVTEKGKDVELRCDPISGHTALYWYRQSLGQGLEFLIYFQGNSAPDKSGLPSDRFSAERTGGSVSTLTIQRTQQEDSAVYLCASSSPRANHEQFFGPGTRLTVL.

The chain combines TRBV18 with TRBJ2-5; 7 bases line up with TRBD1. Germline V lookup: CDR1 KGHSH, CDR2 LQKENI. The CDR3 has 15 residues. V shed 1 base and J 3 bases; nucleotides not matched to a gene: 5. The CDR3: CASSPLPGTEETQYF. The CDR3, as DNA: TGTGCCAGCTCACCACTTCCAGGGACAGAAGAGACCCAGTACTTC.

This rearrangement joins TRBV7-2 to TRBJ2-3; tentative D call: TRBD2 (6 bases). Between the trimmed V and J ends, which lost 6 bases and 2 bases, there was a span of 21 bases. From germline, CDR1 is SGHTA and CDR2 FQGNSA. This CDR3 spans 17 amino acids. The CDR3 protein is CASSPTGVFAFTDTQYF. CDR3 nucleotides: TGTGCCAGCAGTCCCACGGGGGTTTTCGCGTTCACAGATACGCAGTATTTT.